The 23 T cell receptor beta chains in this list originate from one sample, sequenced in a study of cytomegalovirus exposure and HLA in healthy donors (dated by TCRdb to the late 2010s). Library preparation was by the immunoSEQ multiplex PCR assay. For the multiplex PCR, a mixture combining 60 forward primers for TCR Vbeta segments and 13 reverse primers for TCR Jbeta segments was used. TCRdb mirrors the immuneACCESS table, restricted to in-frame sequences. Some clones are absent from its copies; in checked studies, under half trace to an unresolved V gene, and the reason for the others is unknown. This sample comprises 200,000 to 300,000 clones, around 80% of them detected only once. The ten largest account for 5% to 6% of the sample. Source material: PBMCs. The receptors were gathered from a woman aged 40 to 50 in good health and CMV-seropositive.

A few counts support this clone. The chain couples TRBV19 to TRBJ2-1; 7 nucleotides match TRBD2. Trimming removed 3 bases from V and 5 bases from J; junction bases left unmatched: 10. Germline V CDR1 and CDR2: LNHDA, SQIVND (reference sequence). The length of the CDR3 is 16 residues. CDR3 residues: CASSIRRETGNNEQFF. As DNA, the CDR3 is TGTGCCAGTAGTATTAGGCGGGAGACGGGCAACAATGAGCAGTTCTTC.

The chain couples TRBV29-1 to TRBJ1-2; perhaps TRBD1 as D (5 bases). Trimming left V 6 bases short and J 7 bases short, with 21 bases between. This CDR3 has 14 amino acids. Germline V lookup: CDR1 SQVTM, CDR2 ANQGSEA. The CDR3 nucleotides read TGCAGCGTCGCACACTCCTCTTCGGGGGGTGGCTACACCTTC. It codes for CSVAHSSSGGGYTF.

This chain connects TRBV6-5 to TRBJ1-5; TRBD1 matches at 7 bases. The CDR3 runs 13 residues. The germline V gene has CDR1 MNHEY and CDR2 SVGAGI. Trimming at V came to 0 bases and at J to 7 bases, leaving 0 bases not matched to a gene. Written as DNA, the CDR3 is TGTGCCAGCAGTTACTCCAGGGGGCAGCCCCAGCATTTT. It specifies CASSYSRGQPQHF.

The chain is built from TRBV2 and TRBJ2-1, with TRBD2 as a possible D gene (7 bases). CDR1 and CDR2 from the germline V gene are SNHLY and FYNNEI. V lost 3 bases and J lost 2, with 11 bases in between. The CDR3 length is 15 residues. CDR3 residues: CASSEGGPTYNEQFF. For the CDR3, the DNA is TGTGCCAGCAGTGAGGGGGGGCCTACCTACAATGAGCAGTTCTTC.

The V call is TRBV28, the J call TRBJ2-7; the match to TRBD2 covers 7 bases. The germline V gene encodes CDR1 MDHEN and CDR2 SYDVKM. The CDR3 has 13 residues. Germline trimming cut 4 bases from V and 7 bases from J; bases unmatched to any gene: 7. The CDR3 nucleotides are TGTGCCAGCAGTTCGGCGGGAGTACGAGAGCAGTACTTC. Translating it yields CASSSAGVREQYF.

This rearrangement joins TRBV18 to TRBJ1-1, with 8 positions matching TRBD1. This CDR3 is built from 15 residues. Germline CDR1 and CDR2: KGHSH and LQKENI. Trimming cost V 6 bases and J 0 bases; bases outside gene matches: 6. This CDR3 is CASSQTGVMNTEAFF. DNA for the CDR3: TGTGCCAGCTCCCAGACAGGGGTAATGAACACTGAAGCTTTCTTT.

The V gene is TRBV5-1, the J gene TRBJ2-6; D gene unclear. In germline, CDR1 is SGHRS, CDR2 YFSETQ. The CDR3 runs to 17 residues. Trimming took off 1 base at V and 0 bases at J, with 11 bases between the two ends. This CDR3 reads CASSLYSSISGANVLTF. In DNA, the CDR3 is TGCGCCAGCAGCTTGTACTCGTCTATCTCTGGGGCCAACGTCCTGACTTTC.

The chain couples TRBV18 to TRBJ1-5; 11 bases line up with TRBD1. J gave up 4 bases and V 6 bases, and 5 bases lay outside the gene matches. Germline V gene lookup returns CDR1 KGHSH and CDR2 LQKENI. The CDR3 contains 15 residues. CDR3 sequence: CASSEGQGVNQPQHF. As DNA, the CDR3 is TGTGCCAGCTCGGAGGGACAGGGGGTTAATCAGCCCCAGCATTTT.

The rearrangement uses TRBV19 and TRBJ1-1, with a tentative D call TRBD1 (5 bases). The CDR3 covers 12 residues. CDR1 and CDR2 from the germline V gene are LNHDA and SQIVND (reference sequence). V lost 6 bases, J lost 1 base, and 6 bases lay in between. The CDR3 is CASRGQNTEAFF. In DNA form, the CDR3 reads TGTGCCAGTAGGGGGCAGAACACTGAAGCTTTCTTT.

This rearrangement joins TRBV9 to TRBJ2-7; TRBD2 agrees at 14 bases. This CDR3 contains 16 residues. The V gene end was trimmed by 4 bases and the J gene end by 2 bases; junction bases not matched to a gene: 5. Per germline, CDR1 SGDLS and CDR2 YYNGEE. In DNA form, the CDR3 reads TGTGCCAGCAGCCCGGGACTAGCGGGGGAAACCTACGAGCAGTACTTC. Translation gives CASSPGLAGETYEQYF.

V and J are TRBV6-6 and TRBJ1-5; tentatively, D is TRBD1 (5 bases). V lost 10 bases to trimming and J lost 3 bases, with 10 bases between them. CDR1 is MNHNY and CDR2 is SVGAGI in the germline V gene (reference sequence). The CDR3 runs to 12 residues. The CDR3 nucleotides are TGTGCCACCAGACAGAACAATCAGCCCCAGCATTTT. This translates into CATRQNNQPQHF.

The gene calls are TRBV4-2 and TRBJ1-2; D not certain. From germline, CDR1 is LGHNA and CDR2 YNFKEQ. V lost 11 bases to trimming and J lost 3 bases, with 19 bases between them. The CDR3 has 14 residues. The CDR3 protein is CASMTNPTHYGYTF. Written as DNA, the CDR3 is TGTGCCTCCATGACTAACCCTACCCACTATGGCTACACCTTC.

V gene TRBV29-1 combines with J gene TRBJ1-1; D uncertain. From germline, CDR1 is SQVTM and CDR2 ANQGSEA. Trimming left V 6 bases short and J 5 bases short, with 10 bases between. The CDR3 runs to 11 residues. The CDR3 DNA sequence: TGCAGCGTAAGGACGGGGACTGAAGCTTTCTTT. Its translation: CSVRTGTEAFF.

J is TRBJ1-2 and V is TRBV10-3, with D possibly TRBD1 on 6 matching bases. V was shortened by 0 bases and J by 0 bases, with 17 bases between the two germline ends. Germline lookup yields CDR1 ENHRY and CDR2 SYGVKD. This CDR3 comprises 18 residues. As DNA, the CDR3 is TGTGCCATCAGTGAGTCGAGGGCAGGGGCGCTAGCTAACTATGGCTACACCTTC. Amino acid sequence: CAISESRAGALANYGYTF.

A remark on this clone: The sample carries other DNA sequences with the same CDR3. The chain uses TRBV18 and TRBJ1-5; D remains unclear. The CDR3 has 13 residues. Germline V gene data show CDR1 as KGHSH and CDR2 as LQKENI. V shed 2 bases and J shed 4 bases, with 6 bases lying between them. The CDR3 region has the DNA TGTGCCAGCTCACCAGGGCGAAATCAGCCCCAGCATTTT. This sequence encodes CASSPGRNQPQHF.

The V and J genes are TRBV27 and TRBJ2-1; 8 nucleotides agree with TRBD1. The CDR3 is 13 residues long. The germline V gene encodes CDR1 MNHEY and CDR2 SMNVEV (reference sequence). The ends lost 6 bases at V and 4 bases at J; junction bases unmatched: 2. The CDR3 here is CASRRTGYNEQFF. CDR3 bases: TGTGCCAGCAGGCGGACAGGGTACAATGAGCAGTTCTTC.

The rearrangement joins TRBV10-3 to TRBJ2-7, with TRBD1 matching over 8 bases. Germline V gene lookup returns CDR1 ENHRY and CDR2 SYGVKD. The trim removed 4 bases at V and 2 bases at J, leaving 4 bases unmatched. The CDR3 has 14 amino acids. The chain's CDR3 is CAISVGQDTYEQYF. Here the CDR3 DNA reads TGTGCCATCAGTGTGGGACAGGACACCTACGAGCAGTACTTC.

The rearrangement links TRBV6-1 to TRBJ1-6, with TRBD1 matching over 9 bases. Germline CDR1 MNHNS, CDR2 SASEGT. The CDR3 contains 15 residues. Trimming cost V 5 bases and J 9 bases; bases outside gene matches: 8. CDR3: CASSRPGQGASPLHF. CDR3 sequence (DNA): TGTGCCAGCAGTCGTCCGGGACAGGGAGCTTCACCCCTCCACTTT.

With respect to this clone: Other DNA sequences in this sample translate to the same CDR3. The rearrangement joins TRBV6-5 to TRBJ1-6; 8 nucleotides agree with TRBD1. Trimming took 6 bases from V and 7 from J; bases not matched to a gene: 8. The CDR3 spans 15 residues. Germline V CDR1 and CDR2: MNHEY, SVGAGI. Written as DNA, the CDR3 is TGTGCCAGCAGAAAGCAGGGGGCCCGGAATTCACCCCTCCACTTT. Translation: CASRKQGARNSPLHF.

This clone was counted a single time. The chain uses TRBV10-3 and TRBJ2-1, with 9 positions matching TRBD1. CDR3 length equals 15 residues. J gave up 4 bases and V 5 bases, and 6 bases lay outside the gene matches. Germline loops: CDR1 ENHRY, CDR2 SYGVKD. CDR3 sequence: CAISPSGTGYNEQFF. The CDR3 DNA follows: TGTGCCATCAGTCCCTCCGGGACAGGGTACAATGAGCAGTTCTTC.

The CDR3 spells CASSLVWGQGEDSGNTIYF. CDR3 DNA: TGTGCCAGCAGCTTAGTCTGGGGACAGGGGGAGGACTCTGGAAACACCATATATTTT. This chain uses TRBV7-2 with TRBJ1-3; 11 bases are a match to TRBD1. This CDR3 spans 19 amino acids. The ends lost 1 base at V and 0 bases at J; junction bases unmatched: 8. Germline CDR1 reads SGHTA; CDR2 reads FQGNSA.

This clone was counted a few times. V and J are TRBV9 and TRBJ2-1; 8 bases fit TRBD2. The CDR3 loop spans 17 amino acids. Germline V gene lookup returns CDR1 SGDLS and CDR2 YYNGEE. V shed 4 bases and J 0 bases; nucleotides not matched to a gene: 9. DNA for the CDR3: TGTGCCAGCAGCCCTCCGGGGGGGACTAGCTCCTACAATGAGCAGTTCTTC. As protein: CASSPPGGTSSYNEQFF.

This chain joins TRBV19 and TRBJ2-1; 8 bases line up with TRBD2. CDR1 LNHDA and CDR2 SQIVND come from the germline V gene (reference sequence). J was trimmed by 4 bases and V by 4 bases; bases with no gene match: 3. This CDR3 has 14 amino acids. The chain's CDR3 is CASSTGGSYNEQFF. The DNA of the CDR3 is TGTGCCAGTAGTACGGGGGGGAGTTACAATGAGCAGTTCTTC. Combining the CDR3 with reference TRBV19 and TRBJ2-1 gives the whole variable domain DGGITQSPKYLFRKEGQNVTLSCEQNLNHDAMYWYRQDPGQGLRLIYYSQIVNDFQKGDIAEGYSVSREKKESFPLTVTSAQKNPTAFYLCASSTGGSYNEQFFGPGTRLTVL.